This T cell receptor (beta chain) was documented in a study of blood T cell repertoires in COVID-19. Study in general: PBMCs, B-cell-depleted T cells, or T cells provided the cDNA or gDNA that made up the material.

Only in-frame clones appear in the TCRdb table, and some are missing; sequencing was by immunoSEQ multiplex PCR. The sample consists of 250,000 to 300,000 clones, 70% to 90% of them appearing once. Everyone who took part was about 18 to 89 years old, and they came from 24 US areas. Recovery among Cohort 3 donors was established by two negative PCRs, clearance, or symptom resolution. Germline V gene lookup returns CDR1 SEHNR and CDR2 FQNEAQ (reference sequence). The V end was cut by 0 bases, the J end by 5 bases, with 10 bases between. The CDR3 runs 14 residues. The TCR comes from a woman in her twenties or thirties who had recovered from COVID-19. The rearrangement uses TRBV7-9 and TRBJ1-2, with a weak D call TRBD1 (5 bases). Specimen: PBMCs or T cells enriched from blood (not recorded which). This chain's CDR3 is CASSLATGGYGYTF. DNA of the CDR3: TGTGCCAGCAGCTTAGCCACTGGGGGGTATGGCTACACCTTC. The complete variable domain, with remaining parts taken from reference TRBV7-9 and TRBJ1-2, reads DTGVSQNPRHKITKRGQNVTFRCDPISEHNRLYWYRQTLGQGPEFLTYFQNEAQLEKSRLLSDRFSAERPKGSFSTLEIQRTEQGDSAMYLCASSLATGGYGYTFGSGTRLTVV.